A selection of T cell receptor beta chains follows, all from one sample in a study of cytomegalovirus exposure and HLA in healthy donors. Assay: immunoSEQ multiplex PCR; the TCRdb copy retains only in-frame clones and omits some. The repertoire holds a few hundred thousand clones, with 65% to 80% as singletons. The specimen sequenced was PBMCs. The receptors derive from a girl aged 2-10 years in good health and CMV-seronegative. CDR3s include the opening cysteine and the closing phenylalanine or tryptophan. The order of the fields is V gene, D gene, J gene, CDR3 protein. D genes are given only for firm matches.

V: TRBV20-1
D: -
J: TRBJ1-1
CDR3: CSAPMNTEAFF

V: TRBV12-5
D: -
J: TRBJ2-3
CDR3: CASGQLQGTLTDTQYF

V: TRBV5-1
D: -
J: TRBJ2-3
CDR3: CASSPGLQGRTDTQYF

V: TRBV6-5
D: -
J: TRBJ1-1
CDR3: CASRGHPGTEAFF

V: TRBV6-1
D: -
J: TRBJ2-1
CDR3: CASSEEEGSRFF

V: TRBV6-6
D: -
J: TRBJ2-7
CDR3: CASSYPATGPEQYF

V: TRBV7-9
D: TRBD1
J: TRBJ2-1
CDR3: CASSLTGQGSDEQFF

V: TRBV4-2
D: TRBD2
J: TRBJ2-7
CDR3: CASSLRGLAGEQYF

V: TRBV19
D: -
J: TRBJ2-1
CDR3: CASEPGQGEQFF

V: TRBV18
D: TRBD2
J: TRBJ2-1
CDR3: CASSLLTSGGANEQFF

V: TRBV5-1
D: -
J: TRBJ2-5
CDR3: CASSREQGFTETQYF

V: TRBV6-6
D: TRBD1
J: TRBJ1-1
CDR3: CASSYSGQGNTEAFF

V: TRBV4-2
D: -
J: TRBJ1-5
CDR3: CASSQGRGTYSNQPQHF

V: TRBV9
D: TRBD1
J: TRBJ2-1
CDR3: CASSFTGVSYNEQFF

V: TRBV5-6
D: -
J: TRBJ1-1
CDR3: CASSLEREVRAPEAFF

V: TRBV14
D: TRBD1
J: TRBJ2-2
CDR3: CASSQTGTETGELFF

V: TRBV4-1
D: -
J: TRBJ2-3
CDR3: CASSQVSRVTDTQYF

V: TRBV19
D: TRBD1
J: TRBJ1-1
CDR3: CASSTRTGGVGNTEAFF

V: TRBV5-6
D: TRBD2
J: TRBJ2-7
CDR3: CASNLSGLDSYEQYF

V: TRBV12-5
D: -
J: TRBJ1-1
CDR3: CASGLAYEAFF

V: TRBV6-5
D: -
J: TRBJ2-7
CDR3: CASSFRKPPYEQYF

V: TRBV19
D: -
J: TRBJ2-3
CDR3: CASSAQSTDTQYF

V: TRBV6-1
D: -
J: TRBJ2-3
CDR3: CASGLAGTPTDTQYF

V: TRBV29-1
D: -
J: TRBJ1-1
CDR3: CSVDQGSAEAFF

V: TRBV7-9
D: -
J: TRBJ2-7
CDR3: CASSLIDSREQYF

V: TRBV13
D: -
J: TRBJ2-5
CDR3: CASSLRRGRETQYF

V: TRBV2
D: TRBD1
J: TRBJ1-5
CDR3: CASSGGDSRNQPQHF

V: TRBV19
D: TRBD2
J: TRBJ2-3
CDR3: CASSNVAGISTDTQYF

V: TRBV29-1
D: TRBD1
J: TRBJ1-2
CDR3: CSVVLRTGTGGRNYGYTF

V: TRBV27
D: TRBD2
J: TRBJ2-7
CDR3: CASSALSSGITYEQYF

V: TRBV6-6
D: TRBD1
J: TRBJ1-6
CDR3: CASSSGTGSSPLHF

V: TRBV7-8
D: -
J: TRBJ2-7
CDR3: CASSSFFDSSYEQYF

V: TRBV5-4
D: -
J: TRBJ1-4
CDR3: CASSPGILNEKLFF

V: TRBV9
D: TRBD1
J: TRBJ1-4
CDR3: CASSGGTGEKLFF

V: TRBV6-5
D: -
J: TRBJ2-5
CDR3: CASSYVQRIETQYF

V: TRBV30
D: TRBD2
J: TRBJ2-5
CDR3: CAWSVLAGIQETQYF

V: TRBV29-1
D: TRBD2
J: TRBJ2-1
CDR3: CSVEGRTSGRRSYNEQFF

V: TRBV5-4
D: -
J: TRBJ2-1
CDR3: CASSLDTDNEQFF

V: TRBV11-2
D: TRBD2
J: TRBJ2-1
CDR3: CASSYSGNEQFF

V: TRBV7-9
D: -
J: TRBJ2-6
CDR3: CSSLSGANVLTF

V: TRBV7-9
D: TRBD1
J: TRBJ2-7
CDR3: CASSSPLSTGGYEQYF

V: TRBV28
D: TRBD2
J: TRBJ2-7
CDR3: CASSLADSLAGVGRQYF

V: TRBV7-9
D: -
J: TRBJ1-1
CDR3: CASSLLGGLSNTEAFF

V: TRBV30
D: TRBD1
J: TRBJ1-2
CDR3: CASLPGTGGIYGYTF

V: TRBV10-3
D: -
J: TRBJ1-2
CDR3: CAIDGGAGYGYTF

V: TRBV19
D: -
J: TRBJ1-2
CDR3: CASSDRFLGYGYTF